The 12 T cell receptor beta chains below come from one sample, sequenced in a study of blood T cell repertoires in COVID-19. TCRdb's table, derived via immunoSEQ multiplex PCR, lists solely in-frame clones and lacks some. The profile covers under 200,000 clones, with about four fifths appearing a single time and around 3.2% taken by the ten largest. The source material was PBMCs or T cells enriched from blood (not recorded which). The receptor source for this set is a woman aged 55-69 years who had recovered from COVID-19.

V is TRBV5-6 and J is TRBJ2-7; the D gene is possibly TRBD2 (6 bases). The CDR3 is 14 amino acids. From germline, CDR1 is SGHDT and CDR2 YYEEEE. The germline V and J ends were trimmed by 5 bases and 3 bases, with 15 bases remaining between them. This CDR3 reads CASSGIGGSYEQYF. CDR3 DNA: TGTGCCAGCAGTGGGATCGGGGGTAGCTACGAGCAGTACTTC.

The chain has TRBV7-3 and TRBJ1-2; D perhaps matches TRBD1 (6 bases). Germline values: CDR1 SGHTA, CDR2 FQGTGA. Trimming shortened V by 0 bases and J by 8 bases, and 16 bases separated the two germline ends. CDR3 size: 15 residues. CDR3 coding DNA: TGTGCCAGCAGCTTAACTGGGGGCGATTACGGGGGCTACACCTTC. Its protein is CASSLTGGDYGGYTF.

The CDR3 spells CATSKSRDRPLEQYF. The CDR3 DNA is TGTGCCACCAGCAAATCCCGGGACAGGCCCCTCGAGCAGTACTTC. The rearrangement joins TRBV15 to TRBJ2-7; TRBD1 matches 8 bases. Germline CDR1 LNHNV, CDR2 YYDKDF (reference sequence). CDR3 length: 15 amino acids. Trimming removed 4 bases from V and 6 bases from J; junction bases left unmatched: 11.

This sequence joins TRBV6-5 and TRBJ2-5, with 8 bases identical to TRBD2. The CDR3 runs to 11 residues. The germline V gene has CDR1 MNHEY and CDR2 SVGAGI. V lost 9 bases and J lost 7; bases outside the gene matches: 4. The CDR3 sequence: CASRAGGTQYF. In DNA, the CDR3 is TGTGCCAGTCGGGCGGGGGGGACCCAGTACTTC.

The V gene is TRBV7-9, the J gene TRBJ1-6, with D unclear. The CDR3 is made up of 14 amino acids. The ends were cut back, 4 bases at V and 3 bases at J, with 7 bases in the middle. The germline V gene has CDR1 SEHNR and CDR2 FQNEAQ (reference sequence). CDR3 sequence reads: CASSSPGYNSPLHF. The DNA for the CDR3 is TGTGCCAGCAGCTCCCCGGGCTATAATTCACCCCTCCACTTT.

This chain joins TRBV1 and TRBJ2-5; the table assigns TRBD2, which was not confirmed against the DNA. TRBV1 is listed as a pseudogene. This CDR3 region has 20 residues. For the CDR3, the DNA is TGCACCAGCAGCCAAGATAGGGCGAGAAGTACGACTAGCGGACAAGAGACCCAGTACTTC. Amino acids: CTSSQDRARSTTSGQETQYF.

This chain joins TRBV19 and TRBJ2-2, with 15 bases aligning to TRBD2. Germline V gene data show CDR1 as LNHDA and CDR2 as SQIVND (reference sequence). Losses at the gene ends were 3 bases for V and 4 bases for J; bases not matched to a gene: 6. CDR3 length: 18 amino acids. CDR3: CASSIGTSGGFFTGELFF. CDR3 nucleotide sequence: TGTGCCAGTAGTATCGGGACTAGCGGGGGGTTCTTCACCGGGGAGCTGTTTTTT.

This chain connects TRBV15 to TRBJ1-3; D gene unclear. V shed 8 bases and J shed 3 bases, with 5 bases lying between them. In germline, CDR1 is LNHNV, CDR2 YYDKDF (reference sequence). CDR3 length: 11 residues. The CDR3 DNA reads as TGTGCCACCCGTTTTGGAAACACCATATATTTT. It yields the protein CATRFGNTIYF. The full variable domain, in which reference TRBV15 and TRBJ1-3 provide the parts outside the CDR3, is DAMVIQNPRYQVTQFGKPVTLSCSQTLNHNVMYWYQQKSSQAPKLLFHYYDKDFNNEADTPDNFQSRRPNTSFCFLDIRSPGLGDTAMYLCATRFGNTIYFGEGSWLTVV.

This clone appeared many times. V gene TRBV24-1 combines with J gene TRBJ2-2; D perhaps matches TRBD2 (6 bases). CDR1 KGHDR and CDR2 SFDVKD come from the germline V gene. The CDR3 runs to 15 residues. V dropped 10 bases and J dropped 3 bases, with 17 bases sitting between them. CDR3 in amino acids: CATVPSAGYTGELFF. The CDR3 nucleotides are TGTGCCACGGTTCCGTCGGCGGGGTACACCGGGGAGCTGTTTTTT.

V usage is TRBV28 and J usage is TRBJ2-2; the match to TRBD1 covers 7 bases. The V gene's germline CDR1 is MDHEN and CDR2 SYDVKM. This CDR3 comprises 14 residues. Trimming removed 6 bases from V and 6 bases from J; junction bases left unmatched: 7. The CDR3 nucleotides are TGTGCCAGCAGAGGGACAGAATGGGCCGGGGAGCTGTTTTTT. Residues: CASRGTEWAGELFF.

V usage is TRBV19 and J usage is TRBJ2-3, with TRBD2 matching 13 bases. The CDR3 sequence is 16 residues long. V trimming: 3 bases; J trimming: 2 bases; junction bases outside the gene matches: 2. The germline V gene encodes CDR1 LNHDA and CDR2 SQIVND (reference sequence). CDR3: CASSITSGGATDTQYF. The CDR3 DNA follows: TGTGCCAGTAGTATCACTAGCGGGGGGGCCACAGATACGCAGTATTTT.

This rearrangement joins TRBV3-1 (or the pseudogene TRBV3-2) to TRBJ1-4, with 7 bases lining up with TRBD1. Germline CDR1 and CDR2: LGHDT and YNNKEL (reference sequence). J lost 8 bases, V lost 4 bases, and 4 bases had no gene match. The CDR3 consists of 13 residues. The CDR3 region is CASSRGQLEKLFF. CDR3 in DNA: TGTGCCAGCAGCCGGGGACAGTTGGAAAAACTGTTTTTT.